The 10 T cell receptor beta chains listed next were all sequenced from one sample in a study of blood T cell repertoires in COVID-19. The table came from immunoSEQ multiplex PCR; TCRdb's copy has only in-frame clones and leaves some out. The profile shows over 15,000 clones, around 92% of them singletons. Sequenced material: peripheral blood. The receptors shown here come from a human donor in a cohort sampled during active COVID-19.

The rearrangement uses TRBV4-1 and TRBJ1-2; perhaps TRBD1 as D (5 bases). V was cut by 1 base and J by 0 bases, with 9 bases left in between. Germline V gene data show CDR1 as MGHRA and CDR2 as YSYEKL. The CDR3 length is 15 residues. In DNA form, the CDR3 reads TGCGCCAGCAGCCAAGGCCCAGGGCCTAACTATGGCTACACCTTC. This sequence encodes CASSQGPGPNYGYTF.

The chain combines TRBV10-3 with TRBJ1-2, with D unclear. The CDR3 runs 12 residues. Germline lookup yields CDR1 ENHRY and CDR2 SYGVKD. V was clipped by 4 bases and J by 3 bases, with 6 bases between them. CDR3 region: CAISAGDYGYTF. The CDR3 region has the DNA TGTGCCATCAGTGCAGGTGACTATGGCTACACCTTC.

This clone was seen only once. V is TRBV9 and J is TRBJ2-7; the D gene is possibly TRBD2 (5 bases). This CDR3 has 15 residues. With 0 bases removed from V and 4 bases from J, the gap between germline ends came to 14 bases. Germline V gives CDR1 SGDLS, CDR2 YYNGEE. CDR3 sequence reads: CASSVAGLEGYEQYF. The CDR3 DNA follows: TGTGCCAGCAGCGTAGCTGGTCTAGAGGGTTACGAGCAGTACTTC. Full variable domain (rest looked up from reference TRBV9 and TRBJ2-7): DSGVTQTPKHLITATGQRVTLRCSPRSGDLSVYWYQQSLDQGLQFLIQYYNGEERAKGNILERFSAQQFPDLHSELNLSSLELGDSALYFCASSVAGLEGYEQYFGPGTRLTVT.

This clone has only a few counts. The chain joins TRBV5-1 to TRBJ2-2; D is ambiguous. Trimming took off 4 bases at V and 7 bases at J, with 8 bases between the two ends. This CDR3 has 12 residues. The germline gives CDR1 SGHRS, CDR2 YFSETQ. The CDR3 protein is CASSQVNGELFF. The CDR3 DNA follows: TGCGCCAGCAGCCAGGTGAACGGGGAGCTGTTTTTT.

This chain uses TRBV10-2 with TRBJ1-1, with TRBD1 matching over 8 bases. This CDR3 has 13 residues. V was clipped by 2 bases and J by 6 bases; unmatched bases: 2. The V gene's germline CDR1 is WSHSY and CDR2 SAAADI. The CDR3 loop is CASSEIRGPEAFF. In nucleotides, the CDR3 is TGCGCCAGCAGTGAGATCAGGGGGCCTGAAGCTTTCTTT.

This CDR3 reads CASRHGHLTEAFF. The CDR3 DNA reads TGTGCCAGCAGGCACGGACACCTCACTGAAGCTTTCTTT. V usage is TRBV12-3 or TRBV12-4 and J usage is TRBJ1-1; possibly TRBD1 for D (5 bases). There are 13 residues in the CDR3. Trimming took 6 bases from V and 4 from J, leaving 12 bases between them.

The chain recombines TRBV18 with TRBJ2-7, with D unresolved. V gave up 2 bases and J gave up 3 bases, with 8 bases separating them. Germline V gene lookup returns CDR1 KGHSH and CDR2 LQKENI. CDR3 length: 13 residues. The CDR3 nucleotides read TGTGCCAGCTCACCAGGCCAGGACTACGAGCAGTACTTC. Its protein product is CASSPGQDYEQYF.

In this sample, this clone turned up once. This rearrangement joins TRBV19 to TRBJ2-5; 13 positions agree with TRBD2. V lost 4 bases to trimming and J lost 4 bases; unmatched junction nucleotides: 6. The germline V gene has CDR1 LNHDA and CDR2 SQIVND (reference sequence). The CDR3 covers 16 residues. The CDR3 spells CASSKGTSGTGETQYF. Written as DNA, the CDR3 is TGTGCCAGTAGTAAGGGGACTAGCGGGACGGGAGAGACCCAGTACTTC.

The J gene is TRBJ2-2, the V gene TRBV10-3; 9 nucleotides match TRBD2. V lost 9 bases and J lost 7; bases outside the gene matches: 9. This CDR3 spans 14 amino acids. Per germline, CDR1 ENHRY and CDR2 SYGVKD. This CDR3 reads CAMGLEREDGELFF. The CDR3 bases are TGTGCCATGGGACTCGAGCGGGAGGACGGGGAGCTGTTTTTT.

The rearrangement joins TRBV10-3 to TRBJ1-5; D not resolved. The CDR3 consists of 14 residues. Trimming cost V 6 bases and J 3 bases, with 12 bases left between them. CDR1 is ENHRY and CDR2 is SYGVKD in the germline V gene. The CDR3 loop reads CAISAIGVNQPQHF. CDR3 nucleotides: TGTGCCATCAGCGCGATAGGAGTCAATCAGCCCCAGCATTTT.